Following are 27 T cell receptor beta chains from one sample sequenced in a study of blood T cells in healthy people across ages. The use of a sample-barcoded 5' primer and a J-beta primer mix characterized a second PCR of 7 to 11 cycles. TCRdb re-derived calls from the 5' RACE reads in MiXCR, one entry per CDR3 protein. The repertoire holds some 1.5 million distinct CDR3 sequences, with 28% as singletons. Sequences were obtained from blood. These receptors were collected from a woman aged 25-40 years in good health.

This clonotype was observed a few times. The chain employs TRBV7-9 and TRBJ1-1, with TRBD1 matching 7 bases. Germline CDR1 reads SEHNR; CDR2 reads FQNEAQ (reference sequence). J lost 0 bases, V lost 5 bases, and 3 bases had no gene match. The CDR3 contains 14 residues. CDR3 loop: CASSMGQLNTEAFF. The CDR3 nucleotides are TGTGCCAGCAGCATGGGACAGTTGAACACTGAAGCTTTCTTT.

The chain links TRBV9 to TRBJ1-2; TRBD1 aligns across 7 bases. Germline V gene sequence: CDR1 SGDLS, CDR2 YYNGEE. The CDR3 is 14 amino acids. V lost 4 bases, J lost 3 bases, and 6 bases stayed unmatched. The CDR3 bases are TGTGCCAGCAGCCCGCCGGGACAGCACTATGGCTACACCTTC. Residues: CASSPPGQHYGYTF. Looking up the rest from reference TRBV9 and TRBJ1-2 gives the full variable domain: DSGVTQTPKHLITATGQRVTLRCSPRSGDLSVYWYQQSLDQGLQFLIQYYNGEERAKGNILERFSAQQFPDLHSELNLSSLELGDSALYFCASSPPGQHYGYTFGSGTRLTVV.

This clonotype was seen only a few times. V usage is TRBV5-1 and J usage is TRBJ2-5, with 7 bases identical to TRBD1. Trimming cost V 2 bases and J 5 bases; bases outside gene matches: 9. CDR1 is SGHRS, CDR2 YFSETQ, per germline. The CDR3 is made up of 15 amino acids. The CDR3 loop is CASSFGTGDGETQYF. The CDR3 DNA follows: TGCGCCAGCAGCTTTGGAACAGGGGATGGCGAGACCCAGTACTTC.

The chain joins TRBV7-9 to TRBJ1-4, with D uncertain. This CDR3 comprises 13 residues. V shed 2 bases and J shed 8 bases, with 9 bases lying between them. Germline CDR1 is SEHNR and CDR2 is FQNEAQ (reference sequence). Here the CDR3 DNA reads TGTGCCAGCAGCTTATCGGGTAGAGAAAAACTGTTTTTT. Its protein is CASSLSGREKLFF.

This clonotype was counted many times. This sequence joins TRBV3-1 and TRBJ2-1, with unresolved D. This CDR3 has 14 residues. The V gene's germline CDR1 is LGHDT and CDR2 YNNKEL (reference sequence). V lost 4 bases to trimming and J lost 5 bases, with 12 bases between them. The CDR3 DNA follows: TGTGCCAGCAGCCGTACCTTAGGTAACAATGAGCAGTTCTTC. Protein sequence: CASSRTLGNNEQFF.

The chain combines TRBV7-6 with TRBJ2-1; the match to TRBD2 covers 15 bases. CDR1 is SGHVS, CDR2 FNYEAQ, per germline. V shed 3 bases, J shed 6 bases, and the junction held 12 bases outside the gene matches. The CDR3 extends over 19 amino acids. The CDR3 sequence: CASSFVAGTSGRLTNEQFF. DNA of the CDR3: TGTGCCAGCAGCTTCGTAGCAGGGACTAGCGGGAGGCTTACCAATGAGCAGTTCTTC.

This clonotype was observed at least ten times. This sequence joins TRBV6-1 and TRBJ2-5; D possibly corresponds to TRBD1 (6 bases). Trimming left V 5 bases short and J 2 bases short, with 18 bases between. CDR1 is MNHNS and CDR2 is SASEGT in the germline V gene. The CDR3 contains 16 residues. CDR3 sequence: CASSPPGSGVQETQYF. CDR3 sequence (DNA): TGTGCCAGCAGTCCCCCGGGGTCAGGGGTTCAAGAGACCCAGTACTTC.

The rearrangement links TRBV3-1 to TRBJ2-1, with D hard to call. CDR1 is LGHDT and CDR2 is YNNKEL in the germline V gene (reference sequence). The CDR3 totals 15 residues. Trimming took 5 bases from V and 5 from J, leaving 16 bases between them. The CDR3 protein is CASSTASSGDNEQFF. CDR3 nucleotide sequence: TGTGCCAGCAGCACCGCTTCGAGTGGAGACAATGAGCAGTTCTTC.

Here the CDR3 reads CAGNLRAGLRYEQYF. In nucleotides, the CDR3 is TGTGCCGGCAATCTGAGGGCTGGACTCCGCTACGAGCAGTACTTC. The rearrangement joins TRBV12-3 or TRBV12-4 to TRBJ2-7, with a tentative D call TRBD2 (5 bases). With 11 bases removed from V and 3 bases from J, the gap between germline ends came to 23 bases. This CDR3 is 15 amino acids long.

In nucleotides, the CDR3 is TGTGCCATCAGTGGGGGCACAAGTTACGGGCGGTACTTC. This gives the protein CAISGGTSYGRYF. The V gene is TRBV10-3, the J gene TRBJ2-4, with D possibly TRBD1 on 5 matching bases. The V gene's germline CDR1 is ENHRY and CDR2 SYGVKD. The CDR3 is 13 amino acids. With 4 bases removed from V and 15 bases from J, the gap between germline ends came to 19 bases.

Comments on this clonotype: One base away lies a much larger clone, so this may be a sequencing read error. V is TRBV6-5 and J is TRBJ2-4; D ambiguous. The germline CDR1 and CDR2 sequences are MNHEY and SVGAGI. This CDR3 has 13 residues. Here the CDR3 reads CASHTLAGNIRYF. The DNA of the CDR3 is TGTGCCAGCCATACCCTCGCCGGAAACATTCGGTACTTC.

About this clonotype: A single base separates this from a much larger clone, so it may be a read error. No conserved phenylalanine or tryptophan ends this CDR3, so it is likely a read error. The chain carries TRBV6-1 and TRBJ1-1; D is perhaps TRBD1 (5 bases). V was pared by 2 bases and J by 6 bases, with 16 bases between. CDR1 is MNHNS, CDR2 SASEGT, per germline. CDR3 length equals 15 residues. The CDR3 loop reads CASSEIGGTAAEAFL. CDR3 in DNA: TGTGCCAGCAGTGAAATTGGGGGGACGGCCGCTGAAGCTTTCCTT.

The CDR3 reads CATSTSSYNSPLHF. Here the CDR3 DNA reads TGTGCCACCAGCACGAGCTCCTATAATTCACCCCTCCACTTT. The gene calls are TRBV15 and TRBJ1-6; D call uncertain. Looked up from germline, CDR1 is LNHNV and CDR2 is YYDKDF (reference sequence). The CDR3 runs to 14 residues. V was shortened by 4 bases and J by 0 bases, with 4 bases between the two germline ends.

This clonotype occurred many times. The chain is built from TRBV10-3 and TRBJ2-1; 10 positions match TRBD2. Germline loops: CDR1 ENHRY, CDR2 SYGVKD. Trimming removed 8 bases from V and 4 bases from J; junction bases left unmatched: 5. The CDR3 spans 14 residues. The CDR3 nucleotides read TGTGCCATCCTACCTAGCGGGGGATACAATGAGCAGTTCTTC. Residues: CAILPSGGYNEQFF.

This clonotype has a handful of counts. This chain connects TRBV28 to TRBJ2-1; 11 bases agree with TRBD2. This CDR3 is built from 15 residues. Trimming at V came to 1 base and at J to 7 bases, leaving 3 bases not matched to a gene. CDR1 and CDR2 (germline): MDHEN, SYDVKM. The CDR3 DNA is TGTGCCAGCAGTTTATCTAGCGGGGGGTTAAATGAGCAGTTCTTC. It specifies CASSLSSGGLNEQFF. Drawing the rest from reference TRBV28 and TRBJ2-1, the complete variable domain is DVKVTQSSRYLVKRTGEKVFLECVQDMDHENMFWYRQDPGLGLRLIYFSYDVKMKEKGDIPEGYSVSREKKERFSLILESASTNQTSMYLCASSLSSGGLNEQFFGPGTRLTVL.

This clonotype was observed many times. Written as DNA, the CDR3 is TGTGCCAGCAGCTTAGGGCGGACCGAGCAGTACTTC. Translation gives CASSLGRTEQYF. The V gene is TRBV7-9, the J gene TRBJ2-7; D is unclear. CDR1 is SEHNR, CDR2 FQNEAQ, per germline (reference sequence). The CDR3 has 12 amino acids. V dropped 1 base and J dropped 6 bases, with 7 bases sitting between them.

The chain recombines TRBV5-1 with TRBJ2-1, with D unclear. V shed 5 bases and J shed 5 bases, with 20 bases lying between them. Germline CDR1 is SGHRS and CDR2 is YFSETQ. The CDR3 is 16 amino acids. CDR3 in DNA: TGCGCCAGCAGGCGGACCAGTCGGACGCGAAACAATGAGCAGTTCTTC. This encodes CASRRTSRTRNNEQFF.

The V call is TRBV6-6, the J call TRBJ2-1; 12 bases agree with TRBD2. The CDR3 consists of 14 residues. V shed 4 bases and J 9 bases; nucleotides not matched to a gene: 4. CDR1 MNHNY and CDR2 SVGAGI come from the germline V gene (reference sequence). This CDR3 is CASSSTSGGFEQFF. The CDR3 DNA reads TGTGCCAGCAGTTCGACTAGCGGGGGTTTTGAGCAGTTCTTC.

The chain is built from TRBV28 and TRBJ2-5; 7 bases map to TRBD2. V lost 7 bases to trimming and J lost 11 bases; unmatched junction nucleotides: 19. Germline CDR1 and CDR2: MDHEN and SYDVKM. The CDR3 is 15 residues long. The CDR3 coding sequence is TGTGCCAGCATAATAAGGCGGGGAGGGTGGAATGAGCAGTACTTC. It specifies CASIIRRGGWNEQYF. Drawing the rest from reference TRBV28 and TRBJ2-5, the complete variable domain is DVKVTQSSRYLVKRTGEKVFLECVQDMDHENMFWYRQDPGLGLRLIYFSYDVKMKEKGDIPEGYSVSREKKERFSLILESASTNQTSMYLCASIIRRGGWNEQYFGPGTRLLVL.

This clonotype was observed a handful of times. The V gene is TRBV27, the J gene TRBJ1-5, with D unclear. This CDR3 region has 15 residues. V was clipped by 0 bases and J by 1 base, with 7 bases between them. Germline V gene data show CDR1 as MNHEY and CDR2 as SMNVEV (reference sequence). This chain's CDR3 is CASSLSPESNQPQHF. CDR3 DNA: TGTGCCAGCAGTTTATCGCCAGAGAGCAATCAGCCCCAGCATTTT.

J is TRBJ2-7 and V is TRBV7-2, with D perhaps matching TRBD2 (6 bases). Trimming stripped 5 bases from V and 0 bases from J, with 17 bases between. In germline, CDR1 is SGHTA, CDR2 FQGNSA. CDR3 length equals 16 residues. The CDR3 reads CASSLSSGVFSYEQYF. For the CDR3, the DNA is TGTGCCAGCAGCCTCTCTTCGGGGGTTTTCTCCTACGAGCAGTACTTC.

The CDR3 spells CASSRGPSGANVLTF. The CDR3 DNA reads as TGCGCCAGCAGCCGAGGGCCTTCTGGGGCCAACGTCCTGACTTTC. This rearrangement joins TRBV5-1 to TRBJ2-6, with D perhaps matching TRBD2 (5 bases). V was clipped by 4 bases and J by 1 base, with 9 bases between them. CDR3 size: 15 residues. Germline V gene data show CDR1 as SGHRS and CDR2 as YFSETQ.

In this sample, this clonotype turned up a few times. The chain is built from TRBV2 and TRBJ1-1, with 11 nucleotides matching TRBD1. V was pared by 3 bases and J by 6 bases, with 0 bases of the junction left unmatched. The CDR3 has 13 amino acids. CDR1 and CDR2 from the germline V gene are SNHLY and FYNNEI. The CDR3 DNA follows: TGTGCCAGCAGTGAGGGACAGGGGGCTGAAGCTTTCTTT. Translation: CASSEGQGAEAFF.

This chain links TRBV6-2 or TRBV6-3 with TRBJ1-3; D is perhaps TRBD1 (6 bases). This CDR3 is 16 amino acids long. Trimming took 0 bases from V and 4 from J, leaving 13 bases between them. The germline V gene has CDR1 MNHEY and CDR2 SVGEGT. The CDR3 is CASSYSAGAQGNTIYF. In nucleotides, the CDR3 is TGTGCCAGCAGTTACTCCGCGGGGGCGCAAGGAAACACCATATATTTT.

J is TRBJ2-2 and V is TRBV5-5; D gene ambiguous. The CDR3 loop spans 15 amino acids. Trimming pared 4 bases from V and 3 bases from J, leaving 13 bases between. Germline V CDR1 and CDR2: SGHKS, YYEKEE (reference sequence). The CDR3 loop reads CASSAAGTHTGELFF. The DNA for the CDR3 is TGTGCCAGCAGCGCGGCAGGCACTCACACCGGGGAGCTGTTTTTT.

This chain joins TRBV11-2 and TRBJ2-1; TRBD2 agrees at 10 bases. Germline V lookup: CDR1 SGHAT, CDR2 FQNNGV. Unmatched junction bases numbered 3, after V lost 7 bases and J lost 0 bases. This CDR3 region has 15 residues. The CDR3 region is CASTRTSGSYNEQFF. The CDR3 DNA follows: TGTGCCAGCACCCGGACTAGCGGCTCCTACAATGAGCAGTTCTTC.

A few counts support this clonotype. The chain recombines TRBV6-2 or TRBV6-3 with TRBJ1-2, with TRBD1 matching 8 bases. J lost 6 bases, V lost 5 bases, and 11 bases had no gene match. CDR1 and CDR2 from the germline V gene are MNHEY and SVGEGT. This CDR3 contains 15 residues. CDR3 sequence (DNA): TGTGCCAGCAGTGGAGGACGGACAGGGAGCGATGGCTACACCTTC. Translating gives CASSGGRTGSDGYTF.